The next 3 T cell receptor beta chains were all read from a single sample in a study of early T cells in non-severe SARS-CoV-2 infection. TCRdb processed the 5' RACE reads anew with MiXCR; each CDR3 protein has one entry. The top ten clones hold around 4% of a sample with roughly 76,000 distinct CDR3 sequences, more than 9% of them seen once. Input material: whole blood. Every receptor here comes from an adult who was a healthcare worker with PCR-confirmed SARS-CoV-2 infection or an uninfected control (not recorded which).

This clonotype was detected a few times. CDR3 in DNA: TGTGCCAGCATTGGAGGGGCGCTTGGCTACACCTTC. This sequence encodes CASIGGALGYTF. The V and J genes are TRBV7-9 and TRBJ1-2; D may be TRBD1 (5 bases). Trimming cost V 7 bases and J 7 bases, with 13 bases left between them. The germline CDR1 and CDR2 sequences are SEHNR and FQNEAQ (reference sequence). This CDR3 has 12 residues.

In its sample, this clonotype was seen many times. The CDR3 DNA reads as TGTGCCAGCAGCTTAGCCGGCCATGAGCAGTTCTTC. Amino acids: CASSLAGHEQFF. This rearrangement joins TRBV7-6 to TRBJ2-1, with unresolved D. Trimming left V 0 bases short and J 8 bases short, with 5 bases between. Germline CDR1 reads SGHVS; CDR2 reads FNYEAQ. The CDR3 covers 12 residues.

The chain employs TRBV29-1 and TRBJ2-3; 10 bases fit TRBD1. There are 14 residues in the CDR3. The germline V gene encodes CDR1 SQVTM and CDR2 ANQGSEA. V shed 7 bases and J 2 bases; nucleotides not matched to a gene: 6. The CDR3 DNA sequence: TGCAGCGCTCCCGGGACAGGGGCCACAGATACGCAGTATTTT. The encoded protein is CSAPGTGATDTQYF.